This T cell receptor (beta chain) is from a study of blood T cell repertoires in COVID-19. Study-wide context: COVID-19 samples collected from the United States, Italy and Spain covered acute and convalescent phases.

V lost 2 bases and J lost 0, with 11 bases in between. The CDR3 contains 16 residues. Germline V lookup: CDR1 KGHSH, CDR2 LQKENI. Authors' data handling: For nucleated cells, counts were estimated from reference gene primer amplification. Sequenced by immunoSEQ multiplex PCR; TCRdb stores in-frame clones only, minus some. V, J and clone size were drawn from that table, and D and trimming were deduced from the DNA. The sample holds 200,000 to 300,000 clones, about 91% seen once. This clonotype was obtained from a middle-aged woman with acute COVID-19. Sequencing used PBMCs or T cells enriched from blood (not recorded which). The chain uses TRBV18 and TRBJ1-3; unclear D gene. The CDR3 is CASSPWAANSGNTIYF. The CDR3 nucleotides are TGTGCCAGCTCACCATGGGCAGCTAACTCTGGAAACACCATATATTTT.